This passage covers 19 T cell receptor beta chains from one sample sequenced in a study of T cell responses to AZD1222 COVID-19 vaccine. Generated by immunoSEQ multiplex PCR, the TCRdb table keeps only in-frame clones and is missing some. Of about 140,000 clones listed, 88% are singletons. The input for sequencing was peripheral blood, taken 28 days after the second dose of the MenACWY control vaccine. Receptors originate from an adult who received the MenACWY meningococcal vaccine as a control.

The chain couples TRBV11-2 to TRBJ1-6; unclear D gene. The CDR3 sequence is 11 residues long. Trimming cost V 4 bases and J 8 bases, with 3 bases left between them. Germline CDR1 and CDR2: SGHAT and FQNNGV. DNA of the CDR3: TGTGCCAGCAGCTCCGATTCACCCCTCCACTTT. Protein product: CASSSDSPLHF.

The CDR3 protein is CASSLQGQEGYGYTF. DNA of the CDR3: TGTGCCAGCAGCTTGCAAGGACAGGAGGGTTATGGCTACACCTTC. The chain joins TRBV5-8 to TRBJ1-2, with 7 bases lining up with TRBD1. V lost 1 base and J lost 5; bases outside the gene matches: 8. The CDR3 extends over 15 amino acids. From germline, CDR1 is SGHTS and CDR2 YDEGEE.

The chain joins TRBV6-5 to TRBJ1-2; D unresolved. V was shortened by 6 bases and J by 8 bases, with 10 bases between the two germline ends. Looked up from germline, CDR1 is MNHEY and CDR2 is SVGAGI. The CDR3 extends over 11 amino acids. Here the CDR3 reads CASSSSRGYTF. CDR3 bases: TGTGCCAGCAGCTCGAGCAGGGGCTACACCTTC.

The chain is built from TRBV18 and TRBJ1-1, with D unclear. The ends were cut back, 3 bases at V and 1 base at J, with 15 bases in the middle. CDR1 KGHSH and CDR2 LQKENI come from the germline V gene. CDR3 length equals 16 residues. DNA of the CDR3: TGTGCCAGCTCACCTTCCTCCCGACGGGGGAACACTGAAGCTTTCTTT. Amino acid sequence: CASSPSSRRGNTEAFF.

This clone has a handful of counts. The same CDR3 is also encoded by other DNA sequences in this sample. J is TRBJ2-5 and V is TRBV4-3; D is unresolved. The ends were cut back, 0 bases at V and 3 bases at J, with 5 bases in the middle. The length of the CDR3 is 13 residues. Germline V gene lookup returns CDR1 LGHNA and CDR2 YSLEER. Here the CDR3 reads CASSQDREETQYF. In DNA, the CDR3 is TGCGCCAGCAGCCAAGATCGAGAAGAGACCCAGTACTTC.

The chain employs TRBV12-5 and TRBJ1-5; D not certain. The V end lost 6 bases, the J end lost 5 bases, and 8 bases lay between the germline ends. Germline CDR1 reads LGHNT; CDR2 reads FRNRAP. This CDR3 comprises 12 residues. The CDR3 region has the DNA TGTGCTAGTGGAGTTGGGGATCAGCCCCAGCATTTT. It codes for CASGVGDQPQHF.

J is TRBJ1-1 and V is TRBV5-6; D gene uncertain. Germline CDR1 SGHDT, CDR2 YYEEEE. The CDR3 covers 11 residues. Trimming shortened V by 7 bases and J by 5 bases, and 9 bases separated the two germline ends. The CDR3 DNA sequence: TGTGCCAGCTCCGTCGGGACTGAAGCTTTCTTT. This translates into CASSVGTEAFF. Supplemented by reference TRBV5-6 and TRBJ1-1, the full variable domain reads DAGVTQSPTHLIKTRGQQVTLRCSPKSGHDTVSWYQQALGQGPQFIFQYYEEEERQRGNFPDRFSGHQFPNYSSELNVNALLLGDSALYLCASSVGTEAFFGQGTRLTVV.

The chain employs TRBV10-3 and TRBJ2-2, with D possibly TRBD1 on 6 matching bases. Germline loops: CDR1 ENHRY, CDR2 SYGVKD. The germline V and J ends were trimmed by 5 bases and 3 bases, with 10 bases remaining between them. The CDR3 totals 14 residues. CDR3 region: CAISTGKDTGELFF. CDR3 coding DNA: TGTGCCATCAGTACAGGGAAAGACACCGGGGAGCTGTTTTTT.

In DNA form, the CDR3 reads TGTGCCAGCAGGCGTGGACAGGGGAATGAGGACACCATATATTTT. It encodes CASRRGQGNEDTIYF. The rearrangement uses TRBV6-5 and TRBJ1-3, with TRBD1 matching 9 bases. This CDR3 spans 15 amino acids. The germline gives CDR1 MNHEY, CDR2 SVGAGI. V was clipped by 6 bases and J by 8 bases; unmatched bases: 11.

This clone was recorded once. The CDR3 loop is CASSLERLNEQFF. Written as DNA, the CDR3 is TGTGCCAGCAGCTTAGAGCGCCTCAATGAGCAGTTCTTC. The V call is TRBV11-2, the J call TRBJ2-1; D is ambiguous. The length of the CDR3 is 13 residues. Between the trimmed V and J ends, which lost 0 bases and 6 bases, there was a span of 6 bases. Germline CDR1 reads SGHAT; CDR2 reads FQNNGV.

The chain combines TRBV29-1 with TRBJ2-5; D gene unclear. CDR3 length: 15 residues. The germline V gene encodes CDR1 SQVTM and CDR2 ANQGSEA. Trimming took 2 bases from V and 2 from J, leaving 15 bases between them. The CDR3 DNA sequence: TGCAGCGTTGAATCCCGCAGGCTCCCTCAAGAGACCCAGTACTTC. Translating gives CSVESRRLPQETQYF.

The chain is built from TRBV7-9 and TRBJ2-7, with a weak D call TRBD1 (7 bases). Germline lookup yields CDR1 SEHNR and CDR2 FQNEAQ (reference sequence). The CDR3 is 13 residues long. Trimming took off 6 bases at V and 2 bases at J, with 11 bases between the two ends. The CDR3 reads CASRRDSPYEQYF. The CDR3 nucleotides read TGTGCCAGCAGGCGGGACAGCCCCTACGAGCAGTACTTC.

The V call is TRBV7-8, the J call TRBJ1-1, with D perhaps TRBD1 (6 bases). CDR3 length: 13 amino acids. The germline CDR1 and CDR2 sequences are SGHVS and FQNEAQ. V lost 3 bases and J 5 bases, leaving 10 bases between the germline ends. The CDR3 region has the DNA TGTGCCAGCAGCTTCACAGGGAGTACTGAAGCTTTCTTT. This gives the protein CASSFTGSTEAFF.

V usage is TRBV28 and J usage is TRBJ1-4, with D possibly being TRBD1 (5 bases). The germline V gene has CDR1 MDHEN and CDR2 SYDVKM. This CDR3 is 14 amino acids long. Deletions cut 4 bases from V and 3 bases from J, with 9 bases between. The CDR3 DNA reads TGTGCCAGCAGTTCGGGACCGCCTAATGAAAAACTGTTTTTT. This codes for CASSSGPPNEKLFF.

The V and J genes are TRBV28 and TRBJ1-2; 7 nucleotides line up with TRBD1. The CDR3 extends over 16 amino acids. Germline CDR1 is MDHEN and CDR2 is SYDVKM. V trimming: 3 bases; J trimming: 8 bases; junction bases outside the gene matches: 15. CDR3 sequence reads: CASSLAIVQGREGYTF. CDR3 DNA sequence: TGTGCCAGCAGTTTGGCTATTGTACAGGGGCGTGAGGGCTACACCTTC.

This chain uses TRBV7-8 with TRBJ1-3, with D unclear. V was clipped by 4 bases and J by 3 bases, with 10 bases between them. Germline CDR1 and CDR2: SGHVS and FQNEAQ. This CDR3 has 14 amino acids. This CDR3 reads CASSSWVGGNTIYF. In DNA form, the CDR3 reads TGTGCCAGCAGCTCATGGGTGGGTGGAAACACCATATATTTT.

In DNA form, the CDR3 reads TGTGCCATCAGTGAGGGATCAATCAATGGCTACACCTTC. It translates to CAISEGSINGYTF. This sequence joins TRBV10-3 and TRBJ1-2; D gene unclear. CDR3 length equals 13 residues. Deletions cut 2 bases from V and 6 bases from J, with 10 bases between. Germline loops: CDR1 ENHRY, CDR2 SYGVKD.

The chain is built from TRBV27 and TRBJ1-1; a weak D match, TRBD1 (6 bases). V was shortened by 2 bases and J by 0 bases, with 10 bases between the two germline ends. CDR1 and CDR2 from the germline V gene are MNHEY and SMNVEV (reference sequence). This CDR3 has 15 residues. The CDR3 region is CASSLEGHLNTEAFF. CDR3 DNA sequence: TGTGCCAGCAGTTTAGAGGGACACCTGAACACTGAAGCTTTCTTT.

The J gene is TRBJ2-1, the V gene TRBV5-6; a possible D gene is TRBD2 (7 bases). CDR1 is SGHDT, CDR2 YYEEEE, per germline. V shed 3 bases and J shed 3 bases, with 16 bases lying between them. The CDR3 extends over 16 amino acids. Written as DNA, the CDR3 is TGTGCCAGCAGCTACCGGGGAGGGGGAATCTACAATGAGCAGTTCTTC. This codes for CASSYRGGGIYNEQFF.